This TCR beta chain was obtained from a study of blood T cells in healthy people across ages. This CDR3 is built from 12 residues. V dropped 6 bases and J dropped 0 bases, with 9 bases sitting between them. Germline CDR1 reads DFQATT; CDR2 reads SNEGSKA (reference sequence). With regard to this clonotype: Its antigen is undetermined.

Study-level points and caveats: Diversity estimates from one million T cells were considered underestimates. Strong correlation was found linking TCR beta diversity to naive T cell percentage.

Each donor gave approximately 9.1 milliliters of peripheral blood. With a J-beta primer mix and a sample-barcoded 5' primer, a second PCR ran about 6 to 11 cycles. TCRdb redid the calling of the 5' RACE reads with MiXCR, one entry per CDR3 protein. The table has some 780,000 distinct CDR3 sequences, around three fifths seen once. Sequenced sample: blood. The receptor's source is a man aged 40-50 years in good health. The J gene is TRBJ2-7, the V gene TRBV20-1, with D possibly TRBD1 on 6 matching bases. In DNA, the CDR3 is TGCAGTGCCCCGGACAGCTCCTACGAGCAGTACTTC. It codes for CSAPDSSYEQYF.